Reported below is one T cell receptor beta chain. Its antigen is currently unknown. This specimen comes from a study of CXCR3-negative and CXCR3-positive naive CD8 T cells. Study-level results: Naive cells that were CXCR3-negative or CXCR3-positive used TRBV-TRBJ genes alike, while memory cells diverged. Similar levels of surface CD5 were seen between naive subsets; TCR strength was inferred from TRB CDR3 properties. Naive cells that were CXCR3-positive had more hydrophobic TRB CDR3s (compared with CXCR3-negative naive cells).

Carrying UMI labels, the TRB cDNA libraries were prepared through 5' RACE. After re-calling the 5' RACE reads, TCRdb lists one entry per CDR3 protein, DNA absent. The table lists 50,000 to 70,000 distinct CDR3 sequences. Sequencing used naive CXCR3+ CD8+ T cells from blood. Subset reported: CD45RO-CCR7+CD27+CD95- naive CD8+ T cells expressing CXCR3 (TNR3+). The clonotype comes from a human donor in good health. Some clones in this sample may be carry-over from other donors' samples.

CDR3 amino acids: CSVLANTGELFF. J is TRBJ2-2 and V is TRBV29-1. The V gene's germline CDR1 is SQVTM and CDR2 ANQGSEA. The CDR3 contains 12 residues.